This TCR beta chain was profiled in a study of liver allograft versus peripheral blood T cells. Study information: A comparison was made between T cell receptor repertoires in transplanted livers and those in recipients' peripheral blood.

This clonotype turned up a few times. Its antigen is undetermined. The study, taken as a whole, reports: According to reports, the T cell receptor repertoires inside liver allografts differed from those in peripheral blood.

One entry per CDR3 protein results from TCRdb running MiXCR on the reads. Here the sample spans about 13,000 distinct CDR3 sequences, under 20% being singletons. The CDR3 loop spans 15 amino acids. Trimming removed 3 bases from V and 4 bases from J; junction bases left unmatched: 7. Germline V gene sequence: CDR1 DFQATT, CDR2 SNEGSKA (reference sequence). This TCR came from a human patient who had a liver transplant. Some T cells may have come from the graft donor. V gene TRBV20-1 combines with J gene TRBJ1-5; 9 bases are shared with TRBD1. The CDR3 loop reads CSARGTGRNNQPQHF. CDR3 in DNA: TGCAGTGCTAGGGGGACAGGGAGGAATAATCAGCCCCAGCATTTT.